Given below is one T cell receptor beta chain in context. The sample is drawn from a study of cytomegalovirus exposure and HLA in healthy donors. The PCR contained 60 Vbeta and 13 Jbeta primers. Using immunoSEQ multiplex PCR, the repertoire was profiled, and TCRdb retains in-frame clones only, with some absent. This repertoire shows about 140,000 clones, roughly 80% found once; its top ten account for around 4.1%. The receptor was isolated from a man aged 35 to 55 in good health and CMV-seropositive. What was sequenced was PBMCs.

Here the CDR3 DNA reads TGTGCCAGCAGCCCAGGCATCTCTGGAAACACCATATATTTT. Its protein product is CASSPGISGNTIYF. This chain connects TRBV7-9 to TRBJ1-3; D is uncertain. The V end was cut by 5 bases, the J end by 0 bases, with 8 bases between. Germline CDR1 SEHNR, CDR2 FQNEAQ (reference sequence). There are 14 residues in the CDR3.